The 11 T cell receptor beta chains in this list originate from one sample, sequenced in a study of shared clonotypes between healthy human individuals (TCRdb year 2020). For the CD8 naive samples, CD45RO-negative cells were positively selected for CCR7, yielding a CD45RA+CCR7+ population from which TemRA cells were excluded. Receptor amplification or capture employed the immunoSEQ multiplex PCR assay. TCRdb limited this immuneACCESS table to in-frame rearrangements with V and J called. A share of clones is missing; checked studies link under half to unresolved V genes, and the rest is unexplained. In all, the sample holds approximately 2,200,000 clones, and around 93% of those were seen once. More than 1.5% of the sample comes from the top ten. Sequences were obtained from naive CD8+ T cells from PBMCs. The meaning of the sample's cell subset or site label: CD45RA+CCR7+. These receptors all stem from a man between 18 and 29 years old in good health. Some clones in this sample may be carry-over from other donors' samples.

Comments on this clone: In the same sample, other DNA sequences code for this CDR3. The J gene is TRBJ2-2, the V gene TRBV9; no clear D gene. Per the germline V gene, CDR1 is SGDLS and CDR2 is YYNGEE. The CDR3 has 12 amino acids. V was cut by 3 bases and J by 6 bases, with 6 bases left in between. CDR3 nucleotides: TGTGCCAGCAGCGCCGGTTCCGGGGAGCTGTTTTTT. Its translation is CASSAGSGELFF.

This sequence joins TRBV9 and TRBJ2-3; 7 bases match TRBD2. In germline, CDR1 is SGDLS, CDR2 YYNGEE. This CDR3 is 15 amino acids long. The junction had 14 bases not matched to a gene; V was cut back by 7 bases and J by 6 bases. The CDR3 region has the DNA TGTGCCAGCTCACTGGGAGGGAGGGCATTGGATACGCAGTATTTT. It specifies CASSLGGRALDTQYF.

The J gene is TRBJ2-1, the V gene TRBV4-3, with 9 bases matching TRBD2. V lost 4 bases and J lost 10; bases outside the gene matches: 8. The CDR3 runs to 14 residues. Germline V gene lookup returns CDR1 LGHNA and CDR2 YSLEER. This CDR3 reads CASSRRTSATEQFF. CDR3 nucleotide sequence: TGCGCCAGCAGCCGGCGGACTAGCGCCACGGAGCAGTTCTTC.

This clone was found once. The chain joins TRBV11-2 to TRBJ2-4; D possibly matches TRBD1 or TRBD2 (5 bases each). V lost 3 bases and J lost 3, with 12 bases in between. The CDR3 spans 15 residues. The V gene's germline CDR1 is SGHAT and CDR2 FQNNGV. CDR3 sequence (DNA): TGTGCCAGCAGCTTCGTGTGGGGGAGCAAAAACATTCAGTACTTC. Its translation: CASSFVWGSKNIQYF.

Only a few counts were recorded for this clone. The chain carries TRBV11-2 and TRBJ2-1, with 9 nucleotides matching TRBD2. Germline CDR1 SGHAT, CDR2 FQNNGV. This CDR3 spans 16 amino acids. V dropped 2 bases and J dropped 3; count of bases not matched to a gene: 5. In DNA form, the CDR3 reads TGTGCCAGCAGCTTATCCCGGACTAGCGACTACAATGAGCAGTTCTTC. Translation: CASSLSRTSDYNEQFF.

This clone was counted once. The chain combines TRBV9 with TRBJ2-5; 8 bases fit TRBD2. The V and J ends lost 3 bases and 5 bases, in that order; junction bases with no gene match: 9. This CDR3 region has 15 residues. Germline V lookup: CDR1 SGDLS, CDR2 YYNGEE. The CDR3 here is CASSGSGTQGETQYF. The CDR3 DNA reads as TGTGCCAGCAGCGGTAGCGGGACCCAGGGGGAGACCCAGTACTTC.

The gene calls are TRBV27 and TRBJ2-1; 11 bases match TRBD2. This CDR3 comprises 18 residues. Germline-derived CDR1 and CDR2 are MNHEY and SMNVEV (reference sequence). V gave up 2 bases and J gave up 6 bases; unmatched junction bases: 12. The CDR3 reads CASSLLRLAGTTRNEQFF. The CDR3 DNA is TGTGCCAGCAGTTTACTGCGACTAGCGGGAACTACGCGCAATGAGCAGTTCTTC.

The chain links TRBV14 to TRBJ1-3, with no clear D. Trimming stripped 0 bases from V and 0 bases from J, with 18 bases between. From germline, CDR1 is SGHDN and CDR2 FVKESK. This CDR3 spans 19 amino acids. CDR3 amino acids: CASSQDVAVSDFSGNTIYF. The DNA for the CDR3 is TGTGCCAGCAGCCAAGATGTCGCCGTTAGCGATTTCTCTGGAAACACCATATATTTT.

In its sample, this clone was seen once. The junction does not match germline at one end; this may be a read error. This sample includes further DNA sequences coding for the same CDR3. The rearrangement uses TRBV5-1 and TRBJ2-7; D remains unclear. Germline loops: CDR1 SGHRS, CDR2 YFSETQ. The CDR3 is 13 residues long. The CDR3 coding sequence is TGCGCCAGCAGCTTTGGCGCTTCCTATGAGCAGTACTTC. Translated: CASSFGASYEQYF.

The chain couples TRBV25-1 to TRBJ2-3; no definite D call. The V gene lost 4 bases and the J gene lost 0 bases, with 5 bases spanning the gap. Germline loops: CDR1 MGHDK, CDR2 SYGVNS. The CDR3 consists of 13 residues. CDR3 nucleotide sequence: TGTGCCAGCAGTGCTCCGAGCACAGATACGCAGTATTTT. Translating it yields CASSAPSTDTQYF.

The chain recombines TRBV28 with TRBJ1-1; D gene ambiguous. The CDR3 is 13 residues long. V was trimmed by 2 bases and J by 6 bases, leaving 10 bases between them. Looked up from germline, CDR1 is MDHEN and CDR2 is SYDVKM. The CDR3 DNA reads as TGTGCCAGCAGTTTACCCCAGGCGTCTGAAGCTTTCTTT. It is translated as CASSLPQASEAFF.